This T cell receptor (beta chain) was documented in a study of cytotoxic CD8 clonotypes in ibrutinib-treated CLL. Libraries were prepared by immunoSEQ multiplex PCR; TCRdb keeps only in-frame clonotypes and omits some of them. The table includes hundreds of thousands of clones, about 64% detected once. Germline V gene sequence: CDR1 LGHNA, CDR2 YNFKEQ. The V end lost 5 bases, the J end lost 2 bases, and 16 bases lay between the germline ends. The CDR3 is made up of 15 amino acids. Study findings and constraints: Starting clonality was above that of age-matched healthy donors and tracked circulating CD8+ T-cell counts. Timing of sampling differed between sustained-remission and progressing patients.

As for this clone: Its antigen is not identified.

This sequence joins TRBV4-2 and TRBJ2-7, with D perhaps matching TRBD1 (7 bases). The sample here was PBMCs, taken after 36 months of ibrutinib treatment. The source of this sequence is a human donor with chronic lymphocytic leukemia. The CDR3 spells CASSEFQGEAYEQYF. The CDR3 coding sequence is TGTGCCAGCAGCGAATTCCAGGGGGAGGCCTACGAGCAGTACTTC.